These T cell receptor beta chains were read from a single sample in a study of T cell repertoires in cytomegalovirus infection. TCRdb reprocessed the reads via MiXCR and lists one record per CDR3 protein. The top ten hold roughly a sixth of the sample, which has some 480,000 distinct CDR3 sequences, around 35% seen once. These receptors lack a known antigen. Sequencing was performed on cultured PBMCs, taken from culture after CMV antigen stimulation. These receptors were obtained from a human donor in good health (CMV status not recorded). Some clones in this sample may be carry-over from other donors' samples. CDR3s include the opening cysteine and the closing phenylalanine or tryptophan. D genes are given only for firm matches. For some rows the clone size is stated as once, few or many, or as a class when expanded; others skip it.

13	TRBV6-1	NA	TRBJ1-1	NA	TGTGCCAGCGCAGGTTTTTGGAACACTGAAGCTTTCTTT	CASAGFWNTEAFF
15	TRBV4-3	NA	TRBJ1-1	NA	TGCGCCAGCAGCCAAGGGCGGCAGCAATACACTGAAGCTTTCTTT	CASSQGRQQYTEAFF
13	TRBV7-8	TRBD1	TRBJ1-4	NA	TGTGCCAGCAGCATAGGGGGCAATGAAAAACTGTTTTTT	CASSIGGNEKLFF
15	TRBV20-1	TRBD2	TRBJ2-3	NA	TGCAGTGCTAGAATAGCGGGAGGGCCTGGAGATACGCAGTATTTT	CSARIAGGPGDTQYF
17	TRBV7-9	NA	TRBJ2-7	NA	TGTGCCAGCAGCCCGAACCTGGTCACACGGAGCTCCTCCGAGCAGTACTTC	CASSPNLVTRSSSEQYF
20	TRBV7-8	NA	TRBJ2-2	NA	TGTGCCAGCAGCTTAGATAGATTTCTTGGAGGGTTGATGGGTGCCGGGGAGCTGTTTTTT	CASSLDRFLGGLMGAGELFF
13	TRBV30	NA	TRBJ1-2	NA	TGTGCCTGGAGTCCAAGCTCCAAGTATGGCTACACCTTC	CAWSPSSKYGYTF
17	TRBV7-6	TRBD2	TRBJ2-1	few	TGTGCCAGCAGCTTACTGGGTAGCGGGAGCTCCTACAATGAGCAGTTCTTC	CASSLLGSGSSYNEQFF
13	TRBV7-3	NA	TRBJ2-2	few	TGTGCCAGCAGCTTAGTGAGCCCCGGGGAGCTGTTTTTT	CASSLVSPGELFF
14	TRBV19	NA	TRBJ2-2	NA	TGTGCCAGTAGTTCCCAGGGGAGCACCGGGGAGCTGTTTTTT	CASSSQGSTGELFF
15	TRBV7-2	NA	TRBJ1-5	NA	TGTGCCAGCAGCCCTAGAGACAGTAGCAATCAGCCCCAGCATTTT	CASSPRDSSNQPQHF
18	TRBV5-6	TRBD2	TRBJ2-5	NA	TGTGCCAGCAGCTTGGTCCTAGCGGGAGGCACAGCCAAGAGACCCCAGTACTTC	CASSLVLAGGTAKRPQYF
13	TRBV12-3/TRBV12-4	NA	TRBJ2-5	few	TGTGCCAGCAGTGGAGCGGTACAAGAGACCCAGTACTTC	CASSGAVQETQYF
14	TRBV19	NA	TRBJ2-7	NA	TGTGCCAGTAGTACGATGTCCGGTGTCTACGAGCAGTACTTC	CASSTMSGVYEQYF
14	TRBV13	NA	TRBJ2-7	NA	TGTGCCAGCAGCCCCAGGCATCCCCCCTACGAGCAGTACTTC	CASSPRHPPYEQYF
14	TRBV6-5	NA	TRBJ1-2	NA	TGTGCCAGCAGTTACGGAGTTTCTAACTATGGCTACACCTTC	CASSYGVSNYGYTF
16	TRBV6-5	TRBD1	TRBJ1-2	NA	TGTGCCAGCAGTTACTCCGTCGCAGGGGGAAACTATGGCTACACCTTC	CASSYSVAGGNYGYTF
16	TRBV7-2	NA	TRBJ2-2	many	TGTGCCAGCAGCTCAGGGTCGAGACTATCCACCGGGGAGCTGTTTTTT	CASSSGSRLSTGELFF
15	TRBV4-2	NA	TRBJ1-5	NA	TGTGCCAGCAGCCAAGTTCGAGAGTACAATCAGCCCCAGCATTTT	CASSQVREYNQPQHF
15	TRBV27	TRBD1	TRBJ1-5	NA	TGTGCCAGCAGTTTACAGGGACAGGTGGTTCAGCCCCAGCATTTT	CASSLQGQVVQPQHF
18	TRBV7-4	NA	TRBJ2-1	NA	TGTGCCAGCAGTCCCCGGGTTCAGCGCAACAGCTCCTACAATGAGCAGTTCTTC	CASSPRVQRNSSYNEQFF
16	TRBV7-9	NA	TRBJ1-1	NA	TGTGCCAGCAGCTTACCCGCCGACAGGTTTGCTTCTGAAGCTTTCTTT	CASSLPADRFASEAFF
14	TRBV12-3/TRBV12-4	NA	TRBJ1-3	few	TGTGCCAGCAGCACGGGGAGGTCTGGAAACACCATATATTTT	CASSTGRSGNTIYF
14	TRBV4-2	NA	TRBJ2-2	NA	TGTGCCAGCAGCCAGCCAGGGCCCACCGGGGAGCTGTTTTTT	CASSQPGPTGELFF
13	TRBV7-3	NA	TRBJ2-5	few	TGTGCCAGCAGCTTAGAGATTTCGGGGACCCAGTACTTC	CASSLEISGTQYF
14	TRBV7-9	NA	TRBJ2-2	NA	TGTGCCAGCAGCTCAGGGCCAGTTAACGGGGAGCTGTTTTTT	CASSSGPVNGELFF
13	TRBV10-3	NA	TRBJ1-6	few	TGTGCCATCAGTGAGTCTGTCGAGTCACCCCTCCACTTT	CAISESVESPLHF
11	TRBV7-9	NA	TRBJ1-2	NA	TGTGCCAGCAGCACTTACCATGGCTACACCTTC	CASSTYHGYTF
15	TRBV12-3/TRBV12-4	TRBD1	TRBJ2-5	NA	TGTGCCAGCAGTTTCGGAGCAGGGGGCACGGAGACCCAGTACTTC	CASSFGAGGTETQYF
17	TRBV4-3	TRBD2	TRBJ2-5	NA	TGCGCCAGCAGCCAAGATGGGAGGGGATTAGCCCAAGAGACCCAGTACTTC	CASSQDGRGLAQETQYF